The clone carrying this T cell receptor (beta chain) was found many times. Its cognate antigen is unknown. Indicated time point: patch test 2, 6 weeks after DPC sensitization. Specified treatment: therapeutic diphenylcyclopropenone sensitization with weekly scalp DPC. Staff drew blood before applying each patch test. This sample was included in a study of human T cells and chemical hapten exposure. Whole-study context: On the upper back, patch tests were applied with 0.01% DPC and read at 6 days. Study results and limitations: Patch test score rose with PT1 expanded TCR count, significant at thresholds 8, 16 and 32, not 4.

Individual cDNA molecules in this library carried unique molecular identifiers. TCRdb used MiXCR to reprocess the RACE reads, holding one entry per CDR3 protein. This sample has about 42,000 distinct CDR3 sequences; about 8.9% occur once, and the top ten carry over 12%. The CDR3 length is 14 residues. V gave up 1 base and J gave up 4 bases, with 10 bases separating them. Germline CDR1 reads SGHVS; CDR2 reads FNYEAQ. The sample consisted of whole blood, taken in connection with sensitization to the hapten diphenylcyclopropenone (DPC). The rearrangement links TRBV7-6 to TRBJ2-5, with D possibly being TRBD2 (5 bases). The receptor was derived from a woman in her thirties or forties with alopecia areata. Some clones in this sample may be carry-over from other donors' samples. This CDR3 is CASSLDGGRETQYF. The CDR3 nucleotides read TGTGCCAGCAGCTTAGACGGCGGGCGAGAGACCCAGTACTTC.